These 5 T cell receptor beta chains originate from one sample sequenced in a study of T cell responses to AZD1222 COVID-19 vaccine. The repertoire was sequenced with immunoSEQ multiplex PCR; TCRdb's copy has only in-frame clones and lacks some. The data show some 150,000 clones, around 92% seen once. The sequenced sample was peripheral blood, obtained on day 0 of AZD1222 vaccination. These receptors all come from an adult in good health.

This rearrangement joins TRBV3-1 (or the pseudogene TRBV3-2) to TRBJ2-5; 7 nucleotides align to TRBD2. CDR3 size: 15 residues. After removal of 3 bases from V and 7 bases from J, the junction contained 11 bases not matched to a gene. Germline CDR1 is LGHDT and CDR2 is YNNKEL (reference sequence). This CDR3 reads CASSHRTSRVWTQYF. In nucleotides, the CDR3 is TGTGCCAGCAGCCATAGGACTAGTAGGGTGTGGACCCAGTACTTC.

The rearrangement joins TRBV7-2 to TRBJ2-1; 7 bases match TRBD2. The CDR3 length is 17 residues. V was pared by 1 base and J by 1 base, with 7 bases of the junction left unmatched. The germline gives CDR1 SGHTA, CDR2 FQGNSA. CDR3 coding DNA: TGTGCCAGCAGCTTAGTAGGCCTAGCGGCTTCCTACAATGAGCAGTTCTTC. Protein: CASSLVGLAASYNEQFF.

The chain employs TRBV5-1 and TRBJ1-2, with 10 bases aligning to TRBD1. Germline trimming cut 0 bases from V and 8 bases from J; bases unmatched to any gene: 7. The CDR3 sequence is 15 residues long. Germline CDR1 SGHRS, CDR2 YFSETQ. CDR3 amino acids: CASSLDSDRGMGYTF. The CDR3 coding sequence is TGCGCCAGCAGCTTGGACTCGGACAGGGGGATGGGCTACACCTTC.

The rearrangement links TRBV4-1 to TRBJ1-1, with 8 bases matching TRBD1. The CDR3 loop spans 16 amino acids. J gave up 4 bases and V 4 bases, and 11 bases lay outside the gene matches. Germline V gene data show CDR1 as MGHRA and CDR2 as YSYEKL. CDR3 residues: CASSPGQGGYSTEAFF. The DNA for the CDR3 is TGCGCCAGCAGCCCAGGACAGGGAGGTTACAGCACTGAAGCTTTCTTT.

V gene TRBV6-1 combines with J gene TRBJ2-5; no definite D call. Trimming took 1 base from V and 5 from J, leaving 5 bases between them. From germline, CDR1 is MNHNS and CDR2 SASEGT. The CDR3 is 12 residues long. CDR3 coding DNA: TGTGCCAGCAGTGAAGATGGGGAGACCCAGTACTTC. Encoded protein: CASSEDGETQYF.